A single T cell receptor beta chain is shown here with its context. V was shortened by 0 bases and J by 4 bases, with 12 bases between the two germline ends. CDR1 and CDR2 from the germline V gene are LNHNV and YYDKDF (reference sequence). The CDR3 runs to 15 residues. From the RT-PCR reads, TCRdb called clonotypes with MiXCR, one entry per CDR3 protein. The table includes over 150,000 distinct CDR3 sequences, 41% detected once. These data belong to a study of patients and donors after allogeneic stem cell transplantation. The sequencing input was blood, either unsorted or a sorted T cell fraction (not recorded which). J is TRBJ1-1 and V is TRBV15; D is uncertain. The source of this sequence is a human donor who was either an allogeneic HSCT recipient or a stem cell or donor lymphocyte infusion donor (not recorded which). It is not recorded whose cells these are; they may come from a transplant donor. CDR3 bases: TGTGCCACCAGCAGAGAATTTGAAGGGCTCACTGAAGCTTTCTTT. Its protein is CATSREFEGLTEAFF. Variable domain in full (rest from reference TRBV15 and TRBJ1-1): DAMVIQNPRYQVTQFGKPVTLSCSQTLNHNVMYWYQQKSSQAPKLLFHYYDKDFNNEADTPDNFQSRRPNTSFCFLDIRSPGLGDTAMYLCATSREFEGLTEAFFGQGTRLTVV.